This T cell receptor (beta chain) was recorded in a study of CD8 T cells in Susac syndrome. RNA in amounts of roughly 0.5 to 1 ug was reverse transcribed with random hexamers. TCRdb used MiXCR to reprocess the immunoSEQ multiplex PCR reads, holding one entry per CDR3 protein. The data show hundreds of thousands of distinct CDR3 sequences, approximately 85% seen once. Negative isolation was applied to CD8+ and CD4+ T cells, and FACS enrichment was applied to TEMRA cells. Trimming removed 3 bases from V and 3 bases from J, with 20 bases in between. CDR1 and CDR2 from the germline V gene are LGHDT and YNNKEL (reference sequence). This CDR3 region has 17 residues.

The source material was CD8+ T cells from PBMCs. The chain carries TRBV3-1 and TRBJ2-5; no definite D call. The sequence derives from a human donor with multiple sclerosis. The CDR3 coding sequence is TGTGCCAGCAGCCACCCCGACGGAAACTACGAGGAAGAGACCCAGTACTTC. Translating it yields CASSHPDGNYEEETQYF.